Listed here are 4 T cell receptor beta chains from one sample, sequenced in a study of blood T cell repertoires in COVID-19. Here immunoSEQ multiplex PCR was the method, and the copy in TCRdb shows in-frame clones only, minus some. The table lists over 70,000 clones, roughly 74% of them singletons. Sequences were obtained from peripheral blood. These receptors came from a man between 65 and 85 years old with COVID-19, enrolled during active disease.

This chain connects TRBV19 to TRBJ2-6; a weak D match, TRBD1 (5 bases). V was clipped by 4 bases and J by 3 bases, with 10 bases between them. This CDR3 comprises 15 residues. CDR1 and CDR2 (germline): LNHDA, SQIVND (reference sequence). The CDR3 region has the DNA TGTGCCAGTAGTACCCAGGGTTATGGGGCCAACGTCCTGACTTTC. Protein: CASSTQGYGANVLTF.

This rearrangement joins TRBV29-1 to TRBJ2-3; 11 nucleotides agree with TRBD2. The V gene's germline CDR1 is SQVTM and CDR2 ANQGSEA. The CDR3 runs to 18 residues. V was clipped by 1 base and J by 2 bases; unmatched bases: 11. This chain's CDR3 is CSVEGVVVAGGITDTQYF. The CDR3 DNA reads TGCAGCGTTGAAGGGGTAGTTGTAGCGGGGGGGATCACAGATACGCAGTATTTT.

This clone has more than one count but fewer than ten. The chain combines TRBV2 with TRBJ1-2, with D perhaps TRBD1 (5 bases). The CDR3 has 14 residues. The germline V gene has CDR1 SNHLY and CDR2 FYNNEI. Trimming removed 6 bases at V and 1 base at J, with 12 bases between. Here the CDR3 reads CASSPRQLNYGYTF. In nucleotides, the CDR3 is TGTGCCAGCAGCCCCAGACAGCTTAACTATGGCTACACCTTC.

This chain uses TRBV9 with TRBJ1-1; D gene ambiguous. The CDR3 consists of 14 residues. V lost 6 bases and J lost 7, with 19 bases in between. Germline V gives CDR1 SGDLS, CDR2 YYNGEE. Here the CDR3 reads CASTKTPGVGEAFF. CDR3 nucleotide sequence: TGTGCCAGCACCAAAACGCCAGGTGTAGGTGAAGCTTTCTTT.